This T cell receptor beta chain comes out of a study of sequential checkpoint blockade in melanoma (dated by TCRdb to between 2017 and 2020). Describing the broader study: Patients were assigned by 1:1 randomization to either first-line nivolumab followed by ipilimumab (arm A) or ipilimumab followed by nivolumab (arm B). Maintenance nivolumab was given following each of the two trial sequences.

The study at large found these results: The response-prediction model combining TCR metrics and mutation burden needs validation in larger, independent patient cohorts.

As concerns this clone: There is no known antigen for this receptor. No per-base quality is available; no much larger clone lies one base away.

TCRbeta CDR3 regions were immunosequenced from genomic DNA with the immunoSEQ Assay. Prior to high-throughput sequencing, genomic DNA was amplified by bias-controlled multiplex PCR. Per the original workflow: To quantify the absolute abundance of each unique TCRbeta CDR3 region, the sequences were collapsed and filtered. Clonality, defined as 1 minus Pielou's evenness, was calculated using only productive rearrangements. A previously published method was used to identify clones whose frequencies were significantly greater in on-treatment samples than in baseline samples. TCRdb stores this immuneACCESS table with in-frame sequences only. Part of the clones is absent; in the studies checked, under half of the shortfall reflects unresolved V genes, and no reason is known for the rest. For V, J and clone size, that table is used; D and trimming come from the DNA. The sample table contains about 21,000 clones; only one count was recorded for around 72% of them. Together, the top ten hold roughly 34% of the sample.

The sample's treatment or condition label, decoded: randomized to nivolumab then ipilimumab (arm A) or the reverse (arm B). Prior DNA-damaging chemotherapy had not been received by any trial patient. A FACS Aria II flow cytometer was used to sort live CD3+CD8+ cells that were negative for CD19 and CD56 from thawed PBMCs. CheckMate 064, a randomized, open-label phase II trial of sequential checkpoint blockade, was the source of the samples, all of which came from patients with melanoma. Peripheral blood mononuclear cells were collected by leukapheresis, purified with Ficoll-Paque, and frozen in human serum with about 9.2% DMSO. Purity of sorted blood CD3+CD8+ cells was verified at >95% immediately after sorting, followed by DNA extraction. Per the germline V gene (reference sequence), MNHEY is the CDR1 and SMNVEV is the CDR2. Trimming removed 5 bases from V and 2 bases from J; the gene matches leave 13 bases unexplained. Reading from cysteine to phenylalanine, the CDR3 counts 17 amino acids. Only the CDR3 region is kept as DNA, spanning 51 bases read in frame from base 1.

The clonotype originates from a human donor with melanoma. The sequence joins TRBV27 to TRBJ2-7; 9 nucleotides in the junction match TRBD2. Sample: CD8+ T cells sorted from blood (inferred from file names), taken from a patient given nivolumab and ipilimumab in sequence. Here the CDR3 is given as CASSAPVLAGFPYEQYF. The DNA is as follows: TGTGCCAGCAGTGCCCCTGTGCTAGCGGGGTTTCCCTACGAGCAGTACTTC.